A selection of T cell receptor beta chains follows, all from one sample in a study of blood T cells in healthy people across ages. Via MiXCR, TCRdb re-called the 5' RACE reads, giving one row per CDR3 protein. The sample records around 320,000 distinct CDR3 sequences, 27% being singletons. The specimen was blood. The receptors originated from a woman in her sixties or seventies in good health. The CDR3 runs from the conserved cysteine through the conserved F or W. The D gene is left open where the match is weak. Clone size is stated in some rows and not others, as once, few, many or a class when expanded.

V gene	clone size	D gene	J gene	CDR3 DNA	CDR3 protein
TRBV21-1	.	.	TRBJ2-5	TGTGCCAGCCACCCAGGCGGGAGACGAGAGACCCTGTACTTC	CASHPGGRRETLYF
TRBV29-1	.	.	TRBJ1-5	TGCAGCGTTTCAAGGGGCTATAGCAATCAGCCCCAGCATTTT	CSVSRGYSNQPQHF
TRBV11-2	.	.	TRBJ1-4	TGTGCCAGCAGCTTATCTGCTTCCGGGGCAGTACAAGCAACTAATGAAAAACTGTTTTTT	CASSLSASGAVQATNEKLFF
TRBV7-2	.	TRBD2	TRBJ2-7	TGTGCCAGCAGCTTAACCAGCGGGAGCGAGCAGTACTTC	CASSLTSGSEQYF
TRBV12-5	few	TRBD2	TRBJ2-7	TGTGCTAGTGGTTTGGGTACACTAGCGGGATCCTACGAGCAGTACTTC	CASGLGTLAGSYEQYF
TRBV29-1	few	.	TRBJ2-4	TGCAGCGCCCAGAGGGGGGGGGCCAAAAACATTCAGTACTTC	CSAQRGGAKNIQYF
TRBV28	.	.	TRBJ2-7	TGTGCCAGCAGAGGGAGGTCCTACGAGCAGTACTTC	CASRGRSYEQYF
TRBV20-1	.	TRBD2	TRBJ2-5	TGCAGTGCTGGTGGACTAGCGGGGGTGGGGACCCAGTACTTC	CSAGGLAGVGTQYF
TRBV5-1	.	TRBD2	TRBJ2-6	TGCGCCAGCAGCCACCATAGCGGGAGCGTCTCTGGGGCCAACGTCCTGACTTTC	CASSHHSGSVSGANVLTF
TRBV7-9	few	TRBD2	TRBJ2-5	TGTGCCAGCAGCTTAAAAGCGGGACTCCCGAGAGAGACCCAGTACTTC	CASSLKAGLPRETQYF
TRBV7-9	many	TRBD1	TRBJ2-7	TGTGCCAGCAGCCGACAGGGTGTTCGGGATTCTTCTCGCGAGCAGTACTTC	CASSRQGVRDSSREQYF
TRBV7-2	.	TRBD2	TRBJ2-5	TGTGCCAGCAGCCATCTAGCGGGAGCCCAAGAGACCCAGTACTTC	CASSHLAGAQETQYF
TRBV2	.	.	TRBJ2-7	TGTGCCAGCAGTGAAGAACGGGAGCAGTACTTC	CASSEEREQYF
TRBV7-9	few	.	TRBJ1-2	TGTGCCAGCAGCTTAGAATCCGTGGACTATGGCTACACCTTC	CASSLESVDYGYTF
TRBV5-1	many	.	TRBJ2-7	TGCGCCAGCAGCTTGGCGGGGGACCCCTACGAGCAGTACTTC	CASSLAGDPYEQYF
TRBV7-2	.	.	TRBJ2-5	TGTGCCAGCAGCTTCTCCAGGGAAGGGGAGACCCAGTGCTTC	CASSFSREGETQCF
TRBV20-1	few	TRBD2	TRBJ2-4	TGCAGTGCTAGGCCGCCTAGCGGGAGTAACATTCAGTACTTC	CSARPPSGSNIQYF
TRBV2	.	TRBD2	TRBJ2-5	TGTGCCAGCAGTGAAGGGGAGAGCGCGGGAGGGCCAGGAGAGACCCAGTACTTC	CASSEGESAGGPGETQYF
TRBV28	.	.	TRBJ2-7	TGTGCCAGCAGTTTAGGAACAGGGTTACCCTACGAGCAGTACTTC	CASSLGTGLPYEQYF
TRBV5-1	many	TRBD2	TRBJ2-3	TGCGCCAGCAGCTTGCCGACTAGCGGGAGGCTAGATACGCAGTATTTT	CASSLPTSGRLDTQYF
TRBV5-1	many	TRBD1	TRBJ1-2	TGCGCCAGCAGCGGACAGGGTTCTAACTATGGCTACACCTTC	CASSGQGSNYGYTF
TRBV21-1	many	.	TRBJ1-5	TGTGCCAGCAGCAAAGCGCTACATGGGGCCGCTGTAAATCAGCCCCAGCATTTT	CASSKALHGAAVNQPQHF
TRBV15	few	.	TRBJ1-1	TGTGCCACCAGCAGAGATTTGGGCGGGCAGACGAACACTGACGCTTTCTTT	CATSRDLGGQTNTDAFF
TRBV28	.	.	TRBJ1-4	TGTGCCAGCAGACCCCGGGGGTCTAATGAAAAACTGTTTTTT	CASRPRGSNEKLFF
TRBV6-2/TRBV6-3	many	.	TRBJ1-4	TGTGCCAGCACCGCGACAGAATCTTATGAAAAACTGTTTTTT	CASTATESYEKLFF
TRBV29-1	.	.	TRBJ1-1	TGCAGCGGCTCGGAGGGAGAAGCTTTCTTT	CSGSEGEAFF
TRBV3-1	few	TRBD1	TRBJ2-4	TGTGCCAGCAGCCAAGAGGGTAGGGGACAGGGACTAAGTGGCAACATTCAGTACTTC	CASSQEGRGQGLSGNIQYF
TRBV6-1	.	TRBD1	TRBJ1-4	TGTGCCAGCAGTGAGAGCCCAGGGGGTCCTAATGAAAAACTGTTTTTT	CASSESPGGPNEKLFF
TRBV5-1	.	.	TRBJ1-4	TGCGCCAGCAGCTTGGGGTCGGGAAATAATGAAAAACTGTTTTTT	CASSLGSGNNEKLFF
TRBV6-4	.	.	TRBJ2-1	TGTGCCAGCAGTGAGTCTAGCGAACGCTACAATGAGCAGTTCTTC	CASSESSERYNEQFF
TRBV3-1	.	.	TRBJ1-2	TGTGCCAGCAGCCTAACGGGACGGTTGGGCTACACCTTC	CASSLTGRLGYTF
TRBV20-1	few	.	TRBJ2-5	TGCAGTGGGGGGGGGACAGGTCTGGGAGAGACCCAGTACTTC	CSGGGTGLGETQYF
TRBV5-1	.	TRBD2	TRBJ2-5	TGCGCCAGCAGCTTGAGGCTAGCGGGGGAAGAGACCCAGTACTTC	CASSLRLAGEETQYF
TRBV6-1	.	TRBD1	TRBJ2-5	TGTGCCAGCAGTAGGACAGGGGGCGCGGCAGAGACCCAGTACTTC	CASSRTGGAAETQYF
TRBV20-1	few	.	TRBJ2-1	TGCAGTGCTAGTGTCTTGAGACTCACGCCCTACAATGAGCAGTTCTTC	CSASVLRLTPYNEQFF
TRBV20-1	.	.	TRBJ1-5	TGCAGTGCTAGAGATAACTCAGGGTGGGGAAATCAGCCCCAGCATTTT	CSARDNSGWGNQPQHF
TRBV6-1	.	TRBD2	TRBJ2-1	TGTGCCAGTCAAAAAAACTTAGCGGGAGTTTCCTACAATGAGCAGTTCTTC	CASQKNLAGVSYNEQFF
TRBV28	few	.	TRBJ2-1	TGTGCCAGCAACGAGGGTGGCTATGAGCAGTTCTTC	CASNEGGYEQFF
TRBV5-1	few	TRBD2	TRBJ2-5	TGCGCCAGCGGCAGACAGTTCGGCGGGGGAGAGACCCAGTACTTC	CASGRQFGGGETQYF
TRBV28	many	TRBD2	TRBJ2-1	TGTGCCAGCAGTTTAGCTGCTAGCGGGATCCTAAGGGTGGATGGGCAGTTCTTC	CASSLAASGILRVDGQFF
TRBV3-1	.	TRBD2	TRBJ2-7	TGTGCCAGCAGCCACGGGACTAGCGGCCCCTACGAGCAGTACTTC	CASSHGTSGPYEQYF